This TCR beta chain was sequenced for a study of human T cells and chemical hapten exposure. In the study overall: Throughout the approximately 25-week study, diphenylcyclopropenone was applied weekly to the patients' scalps.

The V segment lost 6 bases and the J segment 2 bases; nucleotides outside the gene matches: 9. The CDR3 sequence is 16 residues long. From germline, CDR1 is MNHEY and CDR2 SVGEGT. MiXCR was run by TCRdb on the RACE reads, yielding one entry per CDR3 protein. The table shows some 400,000 distinct CDR3 sequences, with 5.1% occurring only once. This clonotype was counted at least ten times. Time point reported: pre-sensitization, week 0. Noted treatment: therapeutic diphenylcyclopropenone sensitization with weekly scalp DPC. Unfractionated whole blood served as the source for total RNA extraction. This chain links TRBV6-2 or TRBV6-3 with TRBJ2-7, with TRBD2 matching over 11 bases. The sample consisted of whole blood, taken in connection with sensitization to the hapten diphenylcyclopropenone (DPC). This receptor was identified in a woman in her forties or fifties with alopecia areata. Some clones in this sample may be carry-over from other donors' samples. The CDR3 loop reads CASRVGLAVLAYEQYF. CDR3 in DNA: TGTGCCAGCAGGGTGGGACTAGCGGTCCTAGCCTACGAGCAGTACTTC.